The 26 T cell receptor beta chains below come from one sample, sequenced in a study of T-cell memory formation after mild COVID-19 (dated by TCRdb to the early 2020s). The library was built by means of 5' RACE. Data came from an Illumina NovaSeq 6000. The public reads were reprocessed in TCRdb via fastp at Q25 and MiXCR, keeping in-frame beta chains. Here each entry gathers all rows of one CDR3 protein and keeps the most common genes and DNA. Recorded for this sample are 250,000 to 350,000 distinct CDR3 sequences; 15% to 20% of them occurred a single time. Of the sample, around a fifth falls within the top ten clones. Sequencing input: PBMCs or a T cell subset sorted from them (not recorded which). Receptors originate from a man in his late teens or twenties who had mild COVID-19 (a few samples of this study predate the infection). The sample titles of this study are shuffled in the database, so cell type and time point are left out; the donor was told from shared clones.

The genes are TRBV20-1 and TRBJ2-4; 10 bases fit TRBD2. J lost 3 bases, V lost 1 base, and 12 bases had no gene match. Germline V gene data show CDR1 as DFQATT and CDR2 as SNEGSKA (reference sequence). This CDR3 region has 18 residues. The CDR3 sequence is CSARGLAGVLGIKNIQYF. CDR3 nucleotide sequence: TGCAGTGCTAGAGGTCTAGCGGGGGTCTTAGGGATCAAAAACATTCAGTACTTC.

This clonotype was recorded at least ten times. The chain joins TRBV10-1 to TRBJ1-1; D unclear. V dropped 5 bases and J dropped 1 base, with 11 bases sitting between them. The CDR3 length is 14 residues. Per germline, CDR1 WNHNN and CDR2 SYGVQD (reference sequence). The CDR3 region has the DNA TGCGCCAGCAGTCCCTCGAGAGGGAACACTGAAGCTTTCTTT. Protein product: CASSPSRGNTEAFF.

This clonotype was counted only a few times. The J gene is TRBJ2-5, the V gene TRBV5-1; D might be TRBD1 (6 bases). The CDR3 consists of 13 residues. CDR1 SGHRS and CDR2 YFSETQ come from the germline V gene. V lost 9 bases and J lost 4, with 16 bases in between. CDR3 protein: CATSGDAGETQYF. In DNA form, the CDR3 reads TGCGCCACCTCAGGGGATGCGGGAGAGACCCAGTACTTC.

This clonotype was seen a few times. This chain uses TRBV5-6 with TRBJ1-4, with D possibly TRBD1 on 5 matching bases. V gave up 3 bases and J gave up 7 bases, with 16 bases separating them. Germline values: CDR1 SGHDT, CDR2 YYEEEE. This CDR3 has 15 residues. CDR3 in amino acids: CASSYRRGGVEKLFF. CDR3 in DNA: TGTGCCAGCAGCTACCGTAGGGGAGGGGTTGAAAAACTGTTTTTT.

The chain links TRBV19 to TRBJ2-3; TRBD1 is a possible D gene (6 bases). Germline assignment: CDR1 LNHDA and CDR2 SQIVND (reference sequence). Between the trimmed V and J ends, which lost 8 bases and 8 bases, there was a span of 17 bases. The CDR3 has 13 amino acids. CDR3 sequence: CASQGSHGGTQYF. CDR3 bases: TGTGCCAGTCAGGGGTCGCATGGAGGTACGCAGTATTTT.

This chain joins TRBV5-1 and TRBJ1-1; 11 nucleotides match TRBD1. The junction had 9 bases not matched to a gene; V was cut back by 0 bases and J by 5 bases. The CDR3 has 17 residues. Germline V gene data show CDR1 as SGHRS and CDR2 as YFSETQ. The CDR3 bases are TGCGCCAGCAGCTTGGGGACAGGGGGCCCCTTTGGGACTGAAGCTTTCTTT. It yields the protein CASSLGTGGPFGTEAFF.

V and J are TRBV20-1 and TRBJ1-2; no reliable D call. Trimming shortened V by 3 bases and J by 4 bases, and 9 bases separated the two germline ends. This CDR3 region has 12 residues. Germline V CDR1 and CDR2: DFQATT, SNEGSKA (reference sequence). The CDR3 DNA follows: TGCAGTGCTAGGGGTTATCCCTATGGCTACACCTTC. Its translation is CSARGYPYGYTF.

The chain carries TRBV4-1 and TRBJ1-4, with 7 bases fitting TRBD1. Germline trimming cut 3 bases from V and 7 bases from J; bases unmatched to any gene: 8. The CDR3 length is 15 residues. Germline V gene data show CDR1 as MGHRA and CDR2 as YSYEKL. The CDR3 sequence is CASSHPNEGAEKLFF. The CDR3 nucleotides are TGCGCCAGCAGCCACCCCAACGAGGGGGCTGAAAAACTGTTTTTT.

This clonotype was counted a few times. The V gene is TRBV4-2, the J gene TRBJ2-7; possible D gene TRBD1, 5 bases. Germline CDR1 LGHNA, CDR2 YNFKEQ. The CDR3 spans 13 residues. V lost 0 bases and J 3 bases, leaving 6 bases between the germline ends. DNA of the CDR3: TGTGCCAGCAGCCAAGATCAGGGCTACGAGCAGTACTTC. It yields the protein CASSQDQGYEQYF.

The table lists this clonotype with a few counts. The genes are TRBV5-1 and TRBJ1-1; no clear D gene. The CDR3 contains 15 residues. Germline assignment: CDR1 SGHRS and CDR2 YFSETQ. The V end lost 4 bases, the J end lost 0 bases, and 13 bases lay between the germline ends. The CDR3 reads CASSQGNSMNTEAFF. CDR3 DNA sequence: TGCGCCAGCAGCCAAGGGAATTCCATGAACACTGAAGCTTTCTTT.

The chain combines TRBV5-1 with TRBJ2-3; tentatively, D is TRBD1 or TRBD2 (5 bases each). Germline CDR1 SGHRS, CDR2 YFSETQ. V was clipped by 4 bases and J by 1 base, with 10 bases between them. The CDR3 covers 14 residues. DNA of the CDR3: TGCGCCAGCAGCACGGGACGGGGCACAGATACGCAGTATTTT. Encoded protein: CASSTGRGTDTQYF.

A few counts support this clonotype. The chain joins TRBV28 to TRBJ1-6, with no clear D. The CDR3 has 13 residues. Germline assignment: CDR1 MDHEN and CDR2 SYDVKM. Deletions cut 7 bases from V and 10 bases from J, with 14 bases between. This CDR3 reads CASTARRSSPLHF. For the CDR3, the DNA is TGTGCCAGCACCGCCAGGAGGTCCTCACCCCTCCACTTT.

V gene TRBV7-3 combines with J gene TRBJ2-3; TRBD2 agrees at 10 bases. CDR1 SGHTA and CDR2 FQGTGA come from the germline V gene. The CDR3 is made up of 14 amino acids. After removal of 0 bases from V and 7 bases from J, the junction contained 1 base not matched to a gene. The CDR3 nucleotides read TGTGCCAGCAGCTTAACTAGCGGGGGGTATACGCAGTATTTT. Translating it yields CASSLTSGGYTQYF.

The table lists this clonotype with a few counts. V is TRBV11-2 and J is TRBJ2-7; 8 nucleotides match TRBD1. J gave up 3 bases and V 3 bases, and 4 bases lay outside the gene matches. Germline loops: CDR1 SGHAT, CDR2 FQNNGV. This CDR3 has 14 amino acids. The CDR3 DNA reads as TGTGCCAGCAGCTTGGACAGGGCCCACTACGAGCAGTACGTC. It is translated as CASSLDRAHYEQYV.

A few counts support this clonotype. This chain joins TRBV6-1 and TRBJ2-7, with D perhaps assigned TRBD1 or TRBD2 (7 bases each). CDR1 and CDR2 from the germline V gene are MNHNS and SASEGT. V lost 6 bases to trimming and J lost 6 bases, with 18 bases between them. CDR3 size: 14 residues. CDR3 nucleotides: TGTGCCAGCAGGAGACAGGGAGGGCCGGCCGAGCAGTACTTC. Its translation: CASRRQGGPAEQYF.

The chain is built from TRBV7-9 and TRBJ1-5; tentative D call: TRBD1 (6 bases). This CDR3 is built from 15 residues. Trimming pared 2 bases from V and 2 bases from J, leaving 10 bases between. Per germline, CDR1 SEHNR and CDR2 FQNEAQ (reference sequence). The CDR3 reads CASSLRGNGNQPQHF. In nucleotides, the CDR3 is TGTGCCAGCAGCTTAAGGGGGAATGGCAATCAGCCCCAGCATTTT.

V is TRBV4-1 and J is TRBJ1-6, with D possibly TRBD1 on 5 matching bases. Germline CDR1 and CDR2: MGHRA and YSYEKL. The CDR3 spans 17 residues. Trimming left V 5 bases short and J 0 bases short, with 14 bases between. CDR3 sequence reads: CASSSRQLSSYNSPLHF. CDR3 DNA: TGCGCCAGCAGCTCAAGACAGCTCAGCTCCTATAATTCACCCCTCCACTTT.

The chain employs TRBV7-3 and TRBJ1-2; 9 bases match TRBD1. This CDR3 region has 13 residues. Germline CDR1 reads SGHTA; CDR2 reads FQGTGA. The junction had 6 bases not matched to a gene; V was cut back by 5 bases and J by 8 bases. DNA of the CDR3: TGTGCCAGCAGCCCCGGGACAGGGCGAGGCTACACCTTC. This sequence encodes CASSPGTGRGYTF.

This clonotype turned up a few times. The chain combines TRBV11-2 with TRBJ2-7, with D tentatively TRBD2 (6 bases). Germline V CDR1 and CDR2: SGHAT, FQNNGV. The CDR3 covers 15 residues. V gave up 0 bases and J gave up 2 bases, with 11 bases separating them. CDR3 region: CASSLEGRGTYEQYF. The DNA for the CDR3 is TGTGCCAGCAGCTTAGAGGGGCGGGGAACCTACGAGCAGTACTTC.

The V and J genes are TRBV7-2 and TRBJ2-5; 8 bases agree with TRBD1. With V trimmed by 5 bases and J by 3 bases, 5 bases remained unmatched. CDR3 length: 14 amino acids. The germline V gene encodes CDR1 SGHTA and CDR2 FQGNSA. The CDR3 bases are TGTGCCAGCAGCGCCGGGGACAGGAAAGAGACCCAGTACTTC. This encodes CASSAGDRKETQYF.

The chain carries TRBV7-6 and TRBJ2-7; D could derive from TRBD1 or TRBD2 (6 bases each). CDR1 is SGHVS and CDR2 is FNYEAQ in the germline V gene. The CDR3 loop spans 16 amino acids. V shed 1 base and J shed 3 bases, with 16 bases lying between them. The DNA for the CDR3 is TGTGCCAGCAGCTTAGGTGGGGGGACAAACGACTACGAGCAGTACGTC. Its protein is CASSLGGGTNDYEQYV.

The chain combines TRBV28 with TRBJ2-5; 10 bases map to TRBD2. The CDR3 is made up of 15 amino acids. The J segment lost 5 bases and the V segment lost 6 bases, leaving 9 bases of the junction unmatched. Germline loops: CDR1 MDHEN, CDR2 SYDVKM. CDR3 sequence: CASRSLAGTRETQYF. CDR3 nucleotide sequence: TGTGCCAGCAGATCACTAGCGGGGACCCGGGAGACCCAGTACTTC.

This clonotype occurred many times. The chain links TRBV12-3 or TRBV12-4 to TRBJ2-1; unclear D gene. The CDR3 length is 12 residues. Trimming took off 6 bases at V and 10 bases at J, with 13 bases between the two ends. Here the CDR3 DNA reads TGTGCCAGCAGCCCACCAGGTTTGGAGCAGTTCTTC. Translating gives CASSPPGLEQFF.

This clonotype turned up a few times. The J gene is TRBJ2-2, the V gene TRBV7-2; perhaps D is TRBD1 or TRBD2 (7 bases each). CDR3 length equals 16 residues. Trimming pared 5 bases from V and 1 base from J, leaving 14 bases between. Germline CDR1 is SGHTA and CDR2 is FQGNSA. The CDR3 DNA follows: TGTGCCAGCAGCCAGGGGGGGACGGTGAACACCGGGGAGCTGTTTTTT. It specifies CASSQGGTVNTGELFF.

This clonotype was observed at least ten times. J is TRBJ1-1 and V is TRBV6-1, with D unresolved. This CDR3 has 14 residues. The germline CDR1 and CDR2 sequences are MNHNS and SASEGT. Trimming shortened V by 10 bases and J by 3 bases, and 18 bases separated the two germline ends. CDR3 sequence (DNA): TGTGCCACCGACTCCAAGGAGACCCACACTGAAGCTTTCTTT. It codes for CATDSKETHTEAFF.

Written as DNA, the CDR3 is TGTGCCAGCAGCTGGTGGGGTTATGAGCAGTTCTTC. This encodes CASSWWGYEQFF. This chain links TRBV7-9 with TRBJ2-1; no clear D. Trimming stripped 4 bases from V and 8 bases from J, with 9 bases between. The CDR3 covers 12 residues. Germline-derived CDR1 and CDR2 are SEHNR and FQNEAQ (reference sequence).